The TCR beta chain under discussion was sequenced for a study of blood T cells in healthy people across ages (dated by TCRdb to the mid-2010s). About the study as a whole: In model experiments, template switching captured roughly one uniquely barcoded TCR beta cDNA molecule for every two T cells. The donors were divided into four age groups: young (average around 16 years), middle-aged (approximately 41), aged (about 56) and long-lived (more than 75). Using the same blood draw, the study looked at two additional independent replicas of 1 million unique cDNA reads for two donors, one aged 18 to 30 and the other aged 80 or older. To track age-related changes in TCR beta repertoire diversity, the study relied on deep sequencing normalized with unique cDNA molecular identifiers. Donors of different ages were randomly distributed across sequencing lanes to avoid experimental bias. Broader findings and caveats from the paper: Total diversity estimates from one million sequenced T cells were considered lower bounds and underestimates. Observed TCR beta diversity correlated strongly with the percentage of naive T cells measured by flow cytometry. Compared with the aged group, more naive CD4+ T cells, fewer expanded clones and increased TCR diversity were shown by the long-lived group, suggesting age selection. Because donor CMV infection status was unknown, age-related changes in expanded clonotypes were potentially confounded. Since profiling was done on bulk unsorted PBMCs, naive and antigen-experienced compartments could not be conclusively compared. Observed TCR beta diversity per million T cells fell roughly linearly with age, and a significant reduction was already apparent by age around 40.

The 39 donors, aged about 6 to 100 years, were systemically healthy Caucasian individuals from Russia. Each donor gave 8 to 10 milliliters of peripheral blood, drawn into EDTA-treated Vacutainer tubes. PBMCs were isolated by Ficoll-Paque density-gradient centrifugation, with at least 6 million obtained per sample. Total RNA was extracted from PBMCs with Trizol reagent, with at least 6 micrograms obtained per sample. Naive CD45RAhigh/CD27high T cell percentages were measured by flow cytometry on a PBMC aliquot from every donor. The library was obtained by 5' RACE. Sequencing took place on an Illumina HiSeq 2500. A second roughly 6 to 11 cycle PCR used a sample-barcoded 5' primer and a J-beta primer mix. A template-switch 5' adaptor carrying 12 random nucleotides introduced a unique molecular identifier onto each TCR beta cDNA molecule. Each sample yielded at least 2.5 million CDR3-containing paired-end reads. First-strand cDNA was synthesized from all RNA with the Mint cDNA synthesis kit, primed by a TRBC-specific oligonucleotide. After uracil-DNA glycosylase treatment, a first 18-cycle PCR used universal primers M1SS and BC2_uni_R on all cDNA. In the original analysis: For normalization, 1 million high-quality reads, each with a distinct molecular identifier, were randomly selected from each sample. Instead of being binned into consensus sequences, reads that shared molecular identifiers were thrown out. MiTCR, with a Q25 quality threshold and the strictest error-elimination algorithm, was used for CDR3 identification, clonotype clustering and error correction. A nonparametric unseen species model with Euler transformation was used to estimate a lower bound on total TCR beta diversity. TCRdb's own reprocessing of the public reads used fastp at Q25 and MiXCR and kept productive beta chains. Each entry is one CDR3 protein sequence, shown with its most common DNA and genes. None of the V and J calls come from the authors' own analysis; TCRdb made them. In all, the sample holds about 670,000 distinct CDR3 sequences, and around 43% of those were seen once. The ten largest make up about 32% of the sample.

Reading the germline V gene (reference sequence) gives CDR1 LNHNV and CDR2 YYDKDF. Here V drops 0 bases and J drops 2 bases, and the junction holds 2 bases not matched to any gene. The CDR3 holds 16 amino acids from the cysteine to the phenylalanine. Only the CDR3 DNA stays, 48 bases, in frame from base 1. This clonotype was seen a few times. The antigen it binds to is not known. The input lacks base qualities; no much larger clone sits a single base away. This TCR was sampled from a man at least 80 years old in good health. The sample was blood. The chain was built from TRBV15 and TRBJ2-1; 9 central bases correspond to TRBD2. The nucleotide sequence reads TGTGCCACCAGCAGAGATAGCGGGAGTACCTACAATGAGCAGTTCTTC. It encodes CATSRDSGSTYNEQFF.